The present T cell receptor beta chain was sequenced within a study of graft-versus-host responses after intestinal transplantation. Only in-frame clones appear in the TCRdb table, and some are missing; sequencing was by immunoSEQ multiplex PCR. The table includes 88,000 or so clones, 85% to 90% detected once. In germline, CDR1 is LGHNA, CDR2 YNFKEQ. The CDR3 has 15 amino acids. Of note for this clone: What it recognizes is unknown. Relative to the germline gene, one junction end is altered; a read error may explain this.

The material was unstimulated CD4+ T cells sorted from spleen or lymph node cells, obtained before intestinal transplant. The receptor's source is a human donor who received an intestinal transplant. The chain couples TRBV4-2 to TRBJ2-3; 15 bases are a match to TRBD2. The CDR3 DNA reads TGTGCCAGCAGTGGACTAGCGGGGGGGCGATCCCTCTTAACATTT. Its protein product is CASSGLAGGRSLLTF.